Reported below is one TCR beta chain. Its antigen is still unknown. Trimming took 5 bases from V and 1 from J; bases not matched to a gene: 16. This CDR3 has 18 residues. CDR1 is SGHVS and CDR2 is FNYEAQ in the germline V gene. The donors were members of the validation cohort, which comprised 120 subjects and was separate from the first cohort of around 700 subjects. Some clones are missing from TCRdb's copy, which holds only in-frame ones; the method was immunoSEQ multiplex PCR. The profile covers some 230,000 clones, with around nine tenths appearing a single time and about 1% taken by the ten largest. The data were obtained in a study of cytomegalovirus exposure and HLA in healthy donors. Study background: The same platform as the roughly 670 first-cohort repertoires was used for the 120 or so validation repertoires, a later analysis reported. Overall study results and limits: The authors listed approximately 160 TCR beta chains as cytomegalovirus-associated. Many donors shared some public TCRs, even though most TCR sequences were rare.

The specimen was PBMCs. This chain links TRBV7-6 with TRBJ2-5; the match to TRBD1 covers 7 bases. This sequence originates from a woman between 18 and 29 years old in good health and CMV-seronegative. The CDR3 sequence is CASSPGLWGQTFQETQYF. The CDR3 region has the DNA TGTGCCAGCAGCCCGGGGCTATGGGGACAGACATTCCAAGAGACCCAGTACTTC.